The sequence of this T cell receptor beta chain was determined in a study of cytomegalovirus exposure and HLA in healthy donors. General study findings and limits: Later analysis demonstrated an association between a missense DCLRE1C variant and TCR beta V- and J-gene trimming. In a later analysis, compared with equally common non-associated chains, HLA-associated beta chains were more expanded.

About this clone: The antigen remains undetermined.

PCR involved 60 Vbeta and 13 Jbeta primers. Using immunoSEQ multiplex PCR, the repertoire was profiled, and TCRdb retains in-frame clones only, with some absent. This sample has about 200,000 clones, with 82% found just once. The V end lost 1 base, the J end lost 0 bases, and 9 bases lay between the germline ends. Germline CDR1 reads SGHTA; CDR2 reads FQGNSA. The CDR3 length is 15 residues. The sequence derives from a woman in her 40s in good health and CMV-seronegative. The sequenced sample was PBMCs. The chain joins TRBV7-2 to TRBJ1-1; tentative D call: TRBD1 (6 bases). The CDR3 here is CASSLGGTLNTEAFF. The CDR3 DNA is TGTGCCAGCAGCTTAGGAGGGACATTGAACACTGAAGCTTTCTTT.